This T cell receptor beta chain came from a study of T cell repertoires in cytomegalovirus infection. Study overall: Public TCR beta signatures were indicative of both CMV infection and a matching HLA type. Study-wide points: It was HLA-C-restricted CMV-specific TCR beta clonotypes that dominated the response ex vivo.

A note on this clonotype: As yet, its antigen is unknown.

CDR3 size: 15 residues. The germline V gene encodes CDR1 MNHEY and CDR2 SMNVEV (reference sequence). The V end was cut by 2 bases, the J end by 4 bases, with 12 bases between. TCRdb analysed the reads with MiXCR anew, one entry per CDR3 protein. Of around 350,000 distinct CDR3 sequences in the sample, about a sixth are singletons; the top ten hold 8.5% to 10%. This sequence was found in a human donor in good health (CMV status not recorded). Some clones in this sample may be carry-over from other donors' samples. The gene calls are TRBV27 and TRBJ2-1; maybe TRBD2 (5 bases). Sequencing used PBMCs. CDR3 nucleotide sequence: TGTGCCAGCAGTTTAAATGCCGGCGGGTACAATGAGCAGTTCTTC. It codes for CASSLNAGGYNEQFF.